This TCR beta chain was captured by sequencing in a study of T cells of healthy individuals. TCRdb used MiXCR to reprocess the 5' RACE reads, holding one entry per CDR3 protein. The sample comprises about 57,000 distinct CDR3 sequences, roughly 15% of which are singletons, and around 4.5% rests with the top ten. The germline gives CDR1 LGHNA, CDR2 YNFKEQ. The CDR3 runs 14 residues. The ends were cut back, 1 base at V and 6 bases at J, with 10 bases in the middle. This chain joins TRBV4-2 and TRBJ2-1, with a possible D match to TRBD2 (5 bases). This TCR was recovered from a human donor in good health. The CDR3 is CASSQVPSFNEQFF. CDR3 coding DNA: TGTGCCAGCAGCCAAGTTCCTAGCTTCAATGAGCAGTTCTTC.